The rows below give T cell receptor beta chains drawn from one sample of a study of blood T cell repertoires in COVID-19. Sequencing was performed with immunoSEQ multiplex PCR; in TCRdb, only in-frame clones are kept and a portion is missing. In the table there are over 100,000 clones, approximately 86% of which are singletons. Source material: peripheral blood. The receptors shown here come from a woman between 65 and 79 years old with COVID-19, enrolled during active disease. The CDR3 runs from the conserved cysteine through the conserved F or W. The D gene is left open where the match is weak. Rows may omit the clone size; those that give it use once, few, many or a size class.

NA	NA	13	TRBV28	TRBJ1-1	CASSPGGNTEAFF	TGTGCCAGCAGTCCGGGGGGGAACACTGAAGCTTTCTTT
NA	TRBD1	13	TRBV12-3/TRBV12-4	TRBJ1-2	CASSRQGVGGYTF	TGTGCCAGCAGCCGACAGGGAGTTGGCGGCTACACCTTC
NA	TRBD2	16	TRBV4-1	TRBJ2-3	CASSFYYGGGTDTQYF	TGCGCCAGCAGCTTTTACTATGGGGGGGGTACAGATACGCAGTATTTT
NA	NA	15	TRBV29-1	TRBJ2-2	CSVEDLSLNTGELFF	TGCAGCGTTGAAGATCTTTCCCTAAACACCGGGGAGCTGTTTTTT
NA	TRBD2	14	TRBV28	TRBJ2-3	CASSPGGPADTQYF	TGTGCCAGCAGCCCGGGGGGGCCGGCAGATACGCAGTATTTT
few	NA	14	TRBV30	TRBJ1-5	CAWSYQAGNQPQHF	TGTGCCTGGAGCTACCAAGCGGGCAATCAGCCCCAGCATTTT
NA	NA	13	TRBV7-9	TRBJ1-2	CASSPSPIYGYTF	TGTGCCAGCAGTCCAAGCCCTATATATGGCTACACCTTC
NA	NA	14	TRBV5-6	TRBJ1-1	CASSLVDSDTEAFF	TGTGCCAGCAGCTTGGTGGACAGCGACACTGAAGCTTTCTTT
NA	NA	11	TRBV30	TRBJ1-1	CAWLARTEAFF	TGTGCCTGGCTCGCCCGGACTGAAGCTTTCTTT
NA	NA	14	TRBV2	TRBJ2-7	CASKLWDNSYEQYF	TGTGCCAGCAAACTCTGGGACAACTCCTACGAGCAGTACTTC
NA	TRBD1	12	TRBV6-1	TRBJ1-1	CASSERTGGAFF	TGTGCCAGCAGTGAAAGGACAGGGGGAGCTTTCTTT
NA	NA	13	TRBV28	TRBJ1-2	CASTTQGYYGYTF	TGTGCCAGCACAACCCAGGGTTACTATGGCTACACCTTC
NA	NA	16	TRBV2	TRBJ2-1	CASKLQEGVSYNEQFF	TGTGCCAGCAAACTTCAGGAGGGTGTCTCCTACAATGAGCAGTTCTTC
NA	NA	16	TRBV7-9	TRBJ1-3	CASSLVQGLSGNTIYF	TGTGCCAGCAGCTTAGTCCAGGGACTCTCTGGAAACACCATATATTTT
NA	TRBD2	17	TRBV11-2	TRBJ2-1	CASSLGSLAGALNEQFF	TGTGCCAGCAGCTTAGGTTCACTAGCGGGGGCTCTCAATGAGCAGTTCTTC
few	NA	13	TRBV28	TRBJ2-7	CASSLLGQGEQYF	TGTGCCAGCAGTTTATTGGGACAAGGCGAGCAGTACTTC